This TCR beta chain was retrieved from a study of blood T cell repertoires in COVID-19. As for the study in general: Sites across the United States, Italy and Spain contributed samples from acute and convalescent COVID-19. T cells, B-cell-depleted T cells, or PBMCs provided the cDNA or gDNA that served as material.

In the source study's methods: Estimation of nucleated cell counts relied on the amplification of reference gene primers. The protocol was immunoSEQ multiplex PCR, while the TCRdb copy is restricted to in-frame clones and leaves out a portion. The DNA was the basis for D and trimming; V, J and clone size are from that table. Of roughly 62,000 clones listed, roughly 90% were seen once; the top ten hold about a tenth. CDR3 length: 15 amino acids. V was pared by 2 bases and J by 6 bases, with 8 bases of the junction left unmatched. Germline-derived CDR1 and CDR2 are SGHNT and YYREEE (reference sequence).

Sequencing input: peripheral blood. The TCR comes from a human donor with acute or convalescent COVID-19. The donor label of this sample is uncertain. The chain couples TRBV5-4 to TRBJ2-3; TRBD1 agrees at 8 bases. The CDR3 bases are TGTGCCAGCAGCTTACGAGACAGGGGCATCGATACGCAGTATTTT. Translation gives CASSLRDRGIDTQYF.